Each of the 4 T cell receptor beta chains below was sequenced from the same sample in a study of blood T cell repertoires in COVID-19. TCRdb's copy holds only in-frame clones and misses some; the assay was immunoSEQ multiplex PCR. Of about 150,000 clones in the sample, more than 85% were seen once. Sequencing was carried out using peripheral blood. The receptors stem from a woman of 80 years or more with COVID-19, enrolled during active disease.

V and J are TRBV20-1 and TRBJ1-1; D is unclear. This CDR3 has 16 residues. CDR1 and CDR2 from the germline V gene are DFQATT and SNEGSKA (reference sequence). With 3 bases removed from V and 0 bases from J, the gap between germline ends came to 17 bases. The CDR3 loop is CSASRSGSGMNTEAFF. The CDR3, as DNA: TGCAGTGCTAGTCGGAGCGGGTCGGGAATGAACACTGAAGCTTTCTTT.

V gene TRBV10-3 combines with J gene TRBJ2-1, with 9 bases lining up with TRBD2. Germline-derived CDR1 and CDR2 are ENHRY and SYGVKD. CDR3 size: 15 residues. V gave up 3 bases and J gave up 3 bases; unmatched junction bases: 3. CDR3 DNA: TGTGCCATCAGTGAATATAGCGGGGGCTACAATGAGCAGTTCTTC. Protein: CAISEYSGGYNEQFF.

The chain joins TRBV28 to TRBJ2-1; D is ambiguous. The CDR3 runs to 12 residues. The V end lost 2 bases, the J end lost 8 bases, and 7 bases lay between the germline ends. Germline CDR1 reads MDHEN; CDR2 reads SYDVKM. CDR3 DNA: TGTGCCAGCAGTTTAACAATCCATGAGCAGTTCTTC. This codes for CASSLTIHEQFF. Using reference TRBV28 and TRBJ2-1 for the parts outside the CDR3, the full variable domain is DVKVTQSSRYLVKRTGEKVFLECVQDMDHENMFWYRQDPGLGLRLIYFSYDVKMKEKGDIPEGYSVSREKKERFSLILESASTNQTSMYLCASSLTIHEQFFGPGTRLTVL.

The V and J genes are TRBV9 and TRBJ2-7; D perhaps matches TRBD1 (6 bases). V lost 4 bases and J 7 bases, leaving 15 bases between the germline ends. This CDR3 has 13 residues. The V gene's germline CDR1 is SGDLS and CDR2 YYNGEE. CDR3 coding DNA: TGTGCCAGCAGCTTAGGGAACAGGGAAGAGCAGTACTTC. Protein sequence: CASSLGNREEQYF. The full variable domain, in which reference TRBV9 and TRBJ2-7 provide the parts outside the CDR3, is DSGVTQTPKHLITATGQRVTLRCSPRSGDLSVYWYQQSLDQGLQFLIQYYNGEERAKGNILERFSAQQFPDLHSELNLSSLELGDSALYFCASSLGNREEQYFGPGTRLTVT.